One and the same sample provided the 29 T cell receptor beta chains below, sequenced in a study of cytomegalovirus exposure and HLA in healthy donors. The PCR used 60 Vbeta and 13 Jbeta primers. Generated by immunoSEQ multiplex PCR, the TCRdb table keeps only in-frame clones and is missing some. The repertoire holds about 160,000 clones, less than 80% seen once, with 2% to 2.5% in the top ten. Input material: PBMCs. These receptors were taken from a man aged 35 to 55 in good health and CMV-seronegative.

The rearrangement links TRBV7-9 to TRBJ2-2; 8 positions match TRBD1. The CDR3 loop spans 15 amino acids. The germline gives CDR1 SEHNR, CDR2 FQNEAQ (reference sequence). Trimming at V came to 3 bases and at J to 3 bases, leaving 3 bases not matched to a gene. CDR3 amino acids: CASSFRGQDTGELFF. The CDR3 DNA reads TGTGCCAGCAGCTTCAGGGGGCAGGACACCGGGGAGCTGTTTTTT.

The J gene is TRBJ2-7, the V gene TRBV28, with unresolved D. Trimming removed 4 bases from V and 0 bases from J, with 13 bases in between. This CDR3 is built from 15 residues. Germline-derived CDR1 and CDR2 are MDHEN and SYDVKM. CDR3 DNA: TGTGCCAGCAGTTCCCAATTCGAGTCCTCCTACGAGCAGTACTTC. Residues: CASSSQFESSYEQYF.

DNA of the CDR3: TGTGCCAGCAGCCAAGATTTCGGGACCCAGTACTTC. It translates to CASSQDFGTQYF. This chain links TRBV14 with TRBJ2-5; D not resolved. The CDR3 has 12 amino acids. Germline-derived CDR1 and CDR2 are SGHDN and FVKESK. V gave up 0 bases and J gave up 7 bases, with 6 bases separating them.

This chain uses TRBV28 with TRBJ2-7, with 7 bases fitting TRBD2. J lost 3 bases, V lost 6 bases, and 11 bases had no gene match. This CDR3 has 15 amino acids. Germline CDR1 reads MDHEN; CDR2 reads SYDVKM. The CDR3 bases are TGTGCCAGCAGACGGGTGGGAGGGCCGAGCTACGAGCAGTACTTC. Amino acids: CASRRVGGPSYEQYF.

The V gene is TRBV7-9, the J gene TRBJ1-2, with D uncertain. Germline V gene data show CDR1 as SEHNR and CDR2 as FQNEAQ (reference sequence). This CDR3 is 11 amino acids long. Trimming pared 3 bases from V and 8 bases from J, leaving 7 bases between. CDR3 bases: TGTGCCAGCAGCTTGTCAGAAGGCTACACCTTC. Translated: CASSLSEGYTF.

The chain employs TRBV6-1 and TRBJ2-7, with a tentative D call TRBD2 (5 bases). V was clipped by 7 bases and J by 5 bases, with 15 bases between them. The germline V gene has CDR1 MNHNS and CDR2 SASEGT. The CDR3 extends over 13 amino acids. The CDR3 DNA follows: TGTGCCAGCATCTCTAGGTCGGAGGACGAGCAGTACTTC. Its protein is CASISRSEDEQYF.

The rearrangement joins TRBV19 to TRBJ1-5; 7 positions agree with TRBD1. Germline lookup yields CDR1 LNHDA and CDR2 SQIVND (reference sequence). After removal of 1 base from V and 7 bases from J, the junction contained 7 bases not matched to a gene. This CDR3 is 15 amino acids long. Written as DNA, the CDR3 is TGTGCCAGTAGTATAGGACAGGGATGGGCCCAGCCCCAGCATTTT. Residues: CASSIGQGWAQPQHF.

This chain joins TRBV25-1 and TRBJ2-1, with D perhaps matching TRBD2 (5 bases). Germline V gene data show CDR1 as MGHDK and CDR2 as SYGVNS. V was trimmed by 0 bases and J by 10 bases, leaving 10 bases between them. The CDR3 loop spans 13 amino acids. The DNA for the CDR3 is TGTGCCAGCAGTGAATACGGGAATAGGGAGCAGTTCTTC. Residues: CASSEYGNREQFF.

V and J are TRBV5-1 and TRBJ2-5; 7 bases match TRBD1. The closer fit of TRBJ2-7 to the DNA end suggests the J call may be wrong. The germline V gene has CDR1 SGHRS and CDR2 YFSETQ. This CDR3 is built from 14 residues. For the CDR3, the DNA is TGCGCCAGCAGCTTATCGACAGGGAATGGCGAGCAGTACTTC. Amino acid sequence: CASSLSTGNGEQYF.

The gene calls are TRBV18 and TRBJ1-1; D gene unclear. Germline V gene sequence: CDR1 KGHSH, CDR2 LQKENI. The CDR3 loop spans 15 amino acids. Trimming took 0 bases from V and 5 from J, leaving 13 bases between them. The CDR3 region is CASSPPSQALTEAFF. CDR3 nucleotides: TGTGCCAGCTCACCACCATCGCAGGCGTTGACTGAAGCTTTCTTT. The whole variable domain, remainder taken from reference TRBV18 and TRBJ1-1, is NAGVMQNPRHLVRRRGQEARLRCSPMKGHSHVYWYRQLPEEGLKFMVYLQKENIIDESGMPKERFSAEFPKEGPSILRIQQVVRGDSAAYFCASSPPSQALTEAFFGQGTRLTVV.

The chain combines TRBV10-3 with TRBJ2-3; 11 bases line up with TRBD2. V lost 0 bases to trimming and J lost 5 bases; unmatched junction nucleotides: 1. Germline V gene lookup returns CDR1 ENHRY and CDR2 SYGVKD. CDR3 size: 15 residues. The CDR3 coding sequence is TGTGCCATCAGTGAGTCAGGACTAGCGGGAGATACGCAGTATTTT. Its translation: CAISESGLAGDTQYF.

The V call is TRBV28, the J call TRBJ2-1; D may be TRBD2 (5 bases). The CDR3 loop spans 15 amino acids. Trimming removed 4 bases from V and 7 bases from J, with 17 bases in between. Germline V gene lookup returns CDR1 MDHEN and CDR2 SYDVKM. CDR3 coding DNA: TGTGCCAGCAGTTCCTTCGACTACCAAGGGAATGAGCAGTTCTTC. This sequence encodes CASSSFDYQGNEQFF.

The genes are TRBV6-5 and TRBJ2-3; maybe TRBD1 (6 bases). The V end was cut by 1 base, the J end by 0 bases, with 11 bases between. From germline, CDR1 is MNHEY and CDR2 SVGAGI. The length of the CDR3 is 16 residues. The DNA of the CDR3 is TGTGCCAGCAGTTACTTGTCAAGGGGGAGCACAGATACGCAGTATTTT. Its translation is CASSYLSRGSTDTQYF.

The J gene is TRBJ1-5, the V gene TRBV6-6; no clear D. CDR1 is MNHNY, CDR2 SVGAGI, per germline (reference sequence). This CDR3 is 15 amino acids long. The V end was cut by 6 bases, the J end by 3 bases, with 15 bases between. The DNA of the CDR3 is TGTGCCAGCAGCCTCTCGGGAGGTTCCAATCAGCCCCAGCATTTT. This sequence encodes CASSLSGGSNQPQHF.

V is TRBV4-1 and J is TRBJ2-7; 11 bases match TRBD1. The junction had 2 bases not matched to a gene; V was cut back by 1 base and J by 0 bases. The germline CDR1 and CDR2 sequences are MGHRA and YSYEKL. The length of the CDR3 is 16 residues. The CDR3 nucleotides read TGCGCCAGCAGCCAAGCCGGGACAGGGGGCTCCTACGAGCAGTACTTC. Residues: CASSQAGTGGSYEQYF.

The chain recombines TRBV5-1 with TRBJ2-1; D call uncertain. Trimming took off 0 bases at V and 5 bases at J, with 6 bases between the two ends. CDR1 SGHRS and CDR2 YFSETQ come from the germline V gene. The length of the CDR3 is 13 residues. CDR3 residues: CASSLDRNNEQFF. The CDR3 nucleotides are TGCGCCAGCAGCTTGGATAGAAACAATGAGCAGTTCTTC.

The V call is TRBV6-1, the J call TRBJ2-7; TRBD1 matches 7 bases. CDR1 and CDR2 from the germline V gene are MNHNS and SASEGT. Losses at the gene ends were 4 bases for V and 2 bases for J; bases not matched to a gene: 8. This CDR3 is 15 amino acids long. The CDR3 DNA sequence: TGTGCCAGCAGTGGGGACAGTTTCAATACCTACGAGCAGTACTTC. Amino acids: CASSGDSFNTYEQYF.

CDR3 loop: CASSFRDRVYNEQFF. CDR3 coding DNA: TGTGCCAGCAGCTTCCGGGACAGGGTCTACAATGAGCAGTTCTTC. This chain connects TRBV7-9 to TRBJ2-1; 9 bases match TRBD1. The V gene end was trimmed by 3 bases and the J gene end by 3 bases; junction bases not matched to a gene: 3. Germline loops: CDR1 SEHNR, CDR2 FQNEAQ (reference sequence). The CDR3 consists of 15 residues. Based on the CDR3 plus reference TRBV7-9 and TRBJ2-1, the full variable domain is DTGVSQNPRHKITKRGQNVTFRCDPISEHNRLYWYRQTLGQGPEFLTYFQNEAQLEKSRLLSDRFSAERPKGSFSTLEIQRTEQGDSAMYLCASSFRDRVYNEQFFGPGTRLTVL.

The CDR3 region has the DNA TGTGCCAGCAAACCCCCGACAGAGAAAAACATTCAGTACTTC. Residues: CASKPPTEKNIQYF. The genes are TRBV28 and TRBJ2-4, with D tentatively TRBD1 (5 bases). The germline V gene encodes CDR1 MDHEN and CDR2 SYDVKM. The CDR3 has 14 amino acids. V lost 7 bases, J lost 4 bases, and 14 bases lay in between.

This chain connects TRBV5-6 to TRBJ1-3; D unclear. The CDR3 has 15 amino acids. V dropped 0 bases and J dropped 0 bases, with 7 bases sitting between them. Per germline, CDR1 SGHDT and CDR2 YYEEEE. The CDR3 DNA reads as TGTGCCAGCAGCTTGGGGGCCCTCTCTGGAAACACCATATATTTT. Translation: CASSLGALSGNTIYF.

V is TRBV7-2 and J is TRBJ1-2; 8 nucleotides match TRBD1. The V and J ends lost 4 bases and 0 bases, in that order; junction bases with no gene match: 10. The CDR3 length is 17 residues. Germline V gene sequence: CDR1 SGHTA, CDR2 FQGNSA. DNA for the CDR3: TGTGCCAGCAGCTCAGGGGGCTCAGGGTTTGCTAACTATGGCTACACCTTC. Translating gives CASSSGGSGFANYGYTF. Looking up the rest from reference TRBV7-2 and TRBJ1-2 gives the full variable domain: GAGVSQSPSNKVTEKGKDVELRCDPISGHTALYWYRQSLGQGLEFLIYFQGNSAPDKSGLPSDRFSAERTGGSVSTLTIQRTQQEDSAVYLCASSSGGSGFANYGYTFGSGTRLTVV.

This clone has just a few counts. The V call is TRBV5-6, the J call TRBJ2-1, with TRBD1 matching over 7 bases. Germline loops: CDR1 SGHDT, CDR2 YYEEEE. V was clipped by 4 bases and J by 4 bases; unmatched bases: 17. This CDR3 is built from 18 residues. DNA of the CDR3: TGTGCCAGCAGCAATGACAGGGCAAGGTTAAACTCGTACAATGAGCAGTTCTTC. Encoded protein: CASSNDRARLNSYNEQFF.

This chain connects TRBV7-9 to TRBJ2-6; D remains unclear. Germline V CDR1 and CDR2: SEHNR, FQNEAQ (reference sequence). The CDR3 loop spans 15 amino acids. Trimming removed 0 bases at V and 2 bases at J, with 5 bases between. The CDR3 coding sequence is TGTGCCAGCAGCTTAGCACGGGCTGGGGCCAACGTCCTGACTTTC. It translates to CASSLARAGANVLTF.

CDR3 in amino acids: CASSGAGDTQYF. The CDR3 DNA follows: TGCGCCAGCAGCGGGGCCGGAGATACGCAGTATTTT. The chain links TRBV5-1 to TRBJ2-3, with a tentative D call TRBD1 (5 bases). V was cut by 4 bases and J by 5 bases, with 8 bases left in between. CDR3 length: 12 residues. Germline CDR1 is SGHRS and CDR2 is YFSETQ. Variable domain in full (rest from reference TRBV5-1 and TRBJ2-3): KAGVTQTPRYLIKTRGQQVTLSCSPISGHRSVSWYQQTPGQGLQFLFEYFSETQRNKGNFPGRFSGRQFSNSRSEMNVSTLELGDSALYLCASSGAGDTQYFGPGTRLTVL.

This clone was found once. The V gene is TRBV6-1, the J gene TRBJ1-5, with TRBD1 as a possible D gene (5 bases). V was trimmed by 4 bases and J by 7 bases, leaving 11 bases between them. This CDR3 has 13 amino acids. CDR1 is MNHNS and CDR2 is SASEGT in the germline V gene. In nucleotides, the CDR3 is TGTGCCAGCAGTGGGCGGGGCAGCCAGCCCCAGCATTTT. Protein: CASSGRGSQPQHF.

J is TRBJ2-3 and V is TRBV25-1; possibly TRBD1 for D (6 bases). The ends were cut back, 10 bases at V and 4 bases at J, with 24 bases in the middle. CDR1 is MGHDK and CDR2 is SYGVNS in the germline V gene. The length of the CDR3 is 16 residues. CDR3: CATEGVNRSIPDTQYF. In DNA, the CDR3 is TGTGCCACCGAGGGGGTCAACAGGTCTATCCCAGATACGCAGTATTTT.

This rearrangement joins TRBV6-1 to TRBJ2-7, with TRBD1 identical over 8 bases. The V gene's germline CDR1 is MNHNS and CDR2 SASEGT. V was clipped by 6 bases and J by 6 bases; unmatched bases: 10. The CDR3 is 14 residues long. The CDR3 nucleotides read TGTGCCAGCAGAGGACAGGGCGGTAGGGCCGAGCAGTACTTC. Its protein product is CASRGQGGRAEQYF.

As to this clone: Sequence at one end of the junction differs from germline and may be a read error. The CDR3 sequence is CSSSPASGKGVNEQFF. CDR3 sequence (DNA): TGTTCCAGCAGCCCCGCCAGCGGGAAAGGGGTCAATGAGCAGTTCTTC. V is TRBV7-9 and J is TRBJ2-1, with 7 bases matching TRBD2. Germline loops: CDR1 SEHNR, CDR2 FQNEAQ (reference sequence). The CDR3 extends over 16 amino acids.

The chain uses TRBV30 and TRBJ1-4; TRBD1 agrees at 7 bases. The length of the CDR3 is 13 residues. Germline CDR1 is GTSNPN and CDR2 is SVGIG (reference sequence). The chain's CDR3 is CARQGQPNEKLFF. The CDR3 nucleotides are TGTGCGAGGCAGGGACAGCCGAATGAAAAACTGTTTTTT. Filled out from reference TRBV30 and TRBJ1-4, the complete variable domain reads SQTIHQWPATLVQPVGSPLSLECTVEGTSNPNLYWYRQAAGRGLQLLFYSVGIGQISSEVPQNLSASRPQDRQFILSSKKLLLSDSGFYLCARQGQPNEKLFFGSGTQLSVL.